This T cell receptor (beta chain) was profiled in a study of blood T cell repertoires in COVID-19. As for the study in general: In each case, the material was cDNA or gDNA derived from T cells, B-cell-depleted T cells, or PBMCs.

Sequencing used immunoSEQ multiplex PCR; TCRdb keeps in-frame clones, though not all of them. The profile covers over 140,000 clones, with about 80% appearing a single time and less than 3% taken by the ten largest. Cohort placement rested on clinical history that participants reported themselves. What was sequenced was PBMCs or T cells enriched from blood (not recorded which). This receptor was identified in a woman aged 50 to 60 who had recovered from COVID-19.

This chain's CDR3 is CASSQVQGTEAFF. The CDR3 DNA reads TGTGCCAGCAGCCAAGTACAGGGGACTGAAGCTTTCTTT. The J gene is TRBJ1-1, the V gene TRBV3-1 (or the pseudogene TRBV3-2); 7 bases agree with TRBD1. CDR1 is LGHDT and CDR2 is YNNKEL in the germline V gene (reference sequence). V lost 1 base, J lost 5 bases, and 1 base stayed unmatched. CDR3 length: 13 residues.